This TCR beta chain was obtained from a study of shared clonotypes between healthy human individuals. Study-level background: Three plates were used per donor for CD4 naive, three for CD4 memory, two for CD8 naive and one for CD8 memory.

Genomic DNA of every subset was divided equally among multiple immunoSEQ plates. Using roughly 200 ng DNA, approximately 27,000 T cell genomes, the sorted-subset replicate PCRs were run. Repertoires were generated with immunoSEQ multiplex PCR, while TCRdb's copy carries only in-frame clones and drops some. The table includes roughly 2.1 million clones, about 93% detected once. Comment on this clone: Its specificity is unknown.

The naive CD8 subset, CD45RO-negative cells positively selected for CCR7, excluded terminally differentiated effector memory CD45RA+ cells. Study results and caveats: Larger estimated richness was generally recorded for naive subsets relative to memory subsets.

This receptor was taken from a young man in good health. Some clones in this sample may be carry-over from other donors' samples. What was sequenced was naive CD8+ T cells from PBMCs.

CDR3: CASSPPRAREAFF. The CDR3 DNA sequence: TGTGCCAGCAGCCCCCCCAGGGCACGTGAAGCTTTCTTT. This chain joins TRBV7-9 and TRBJ1-1, with D possibly being TRBD1 (5 bases). V was cut by 5 bases and J by 7 bases, with 14 bases left in between. This CDR3 has 13 residues. CDR1 is SEHNR, CDR2 FQNEAQ, per germline (reference sequence).